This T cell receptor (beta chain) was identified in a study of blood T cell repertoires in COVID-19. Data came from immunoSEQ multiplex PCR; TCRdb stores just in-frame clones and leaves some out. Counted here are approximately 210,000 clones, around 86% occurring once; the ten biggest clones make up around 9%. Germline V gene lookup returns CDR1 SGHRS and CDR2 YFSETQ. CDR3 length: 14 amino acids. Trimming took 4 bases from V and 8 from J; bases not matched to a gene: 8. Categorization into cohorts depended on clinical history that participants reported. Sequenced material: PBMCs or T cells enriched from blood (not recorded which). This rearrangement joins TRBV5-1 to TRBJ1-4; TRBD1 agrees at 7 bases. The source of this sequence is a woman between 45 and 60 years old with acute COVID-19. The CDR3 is CASSLTGRGEKLFF. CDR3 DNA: TGCGCCAGCAGCCTGACAGGGAGAGGCGAAAAACTGTTTTTT.